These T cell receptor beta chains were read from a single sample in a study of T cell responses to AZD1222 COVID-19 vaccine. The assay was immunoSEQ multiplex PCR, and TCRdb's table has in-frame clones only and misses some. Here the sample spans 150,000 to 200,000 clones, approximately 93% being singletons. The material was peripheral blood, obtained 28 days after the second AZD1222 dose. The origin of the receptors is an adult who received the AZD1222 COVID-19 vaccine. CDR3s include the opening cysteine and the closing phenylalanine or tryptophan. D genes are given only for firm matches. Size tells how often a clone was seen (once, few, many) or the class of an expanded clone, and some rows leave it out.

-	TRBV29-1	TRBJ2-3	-	CSVGGAPTSSSGTDTQYF	TGCAGCGTGGGGGGGGCCCCAACTAGCAGCTCCGGTACAGATACGCAGTATTTT
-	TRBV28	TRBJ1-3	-	CASRNRGRLSGNTIYF	TGTGCCAGCAGGAACCGGGGTAGACTCTCTGGAAACACCATATATTTT
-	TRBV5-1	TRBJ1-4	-	CASSQAATNEKLFF	TGCGCCAGCAGCCAGGCTGCAACTAATGAAAAACTGTTTTTT
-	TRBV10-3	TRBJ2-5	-	CAIGRMGSQETQYF	TGTGCCATCGGGAGGATGGGGTCCCAAGAGACCCAGTACTTC
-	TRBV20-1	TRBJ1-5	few	CSASKGSGRSAQPQHF	TGCAGTGCTAGTAAGGGCTCGGGACGATCCGCTCAGCCCCAGCATTTT
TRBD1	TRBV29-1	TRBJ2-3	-	CSVEVGDRGTDTQYF	TGCAGCGTTGAAGTTGGGGACAGGGGGACAGATACGCAGTATTTT
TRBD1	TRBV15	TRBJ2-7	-	CATSKGQGIYEQYF	TGTGCCACCAGCAAGGGACAGGGGATCTACGAGCAGTACTTC
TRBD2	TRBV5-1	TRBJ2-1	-	CASSLTSGTIYNEQFF	TGCGCCAGCAGCTTGACTAGCGGGACTATCTACAATGAGCAGTTCTTC
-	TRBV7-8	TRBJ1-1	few	CASSLVVQFAEAFF	TGTGCCAGCAGCTTAGTAGTACAGTTCGCTGAAGCTTTCTTT
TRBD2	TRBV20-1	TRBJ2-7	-	CSASPWTSGGLTSYEQYF	TGCAGTGCTAGTCCTTGGACTAGCGGGGGCCTTACGTCCTACGAGCAGTACTTC
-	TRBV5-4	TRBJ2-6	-	CASSLDLSGANVLTF	TGTGCCAGCAGCTTGGATCTCTCTGGGGCCAACGTCCTGACTTTC
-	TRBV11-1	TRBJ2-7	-	CASSLDLALEQYF	TGTGCCAGCAGCTTAGATCTGGCCTTGGAGCAGTACTTC
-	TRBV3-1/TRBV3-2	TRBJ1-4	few	CASSQVAEKLFF	TGTGCCAGCAGCCAAGTTGCCGAAAAACTGTTTTTT
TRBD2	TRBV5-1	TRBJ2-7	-	CASSLGPLAGGSSYEQYF	TGCGCCAGCAGCTTGGGACCACTAGCGGGAGGCAGCTCCTACGAGCAGTACTTC
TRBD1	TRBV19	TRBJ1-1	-	CASSSGGWNTEAFF	TGTGCCAGTAGCTCAGGGGGCTGGAACACTGAAGCTTTCTTT
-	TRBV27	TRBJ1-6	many	CASSSLTGLGPLHF	TGTGCCAGCAGTTCCTTAACAGGGCTGGGACCCCTCCACTTT
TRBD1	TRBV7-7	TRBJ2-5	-	CASSSKGQGSETQYF	TGTGCTAGCAGCTCGAAGGGACAGGGGTCGGAGACCCAGTACTTC
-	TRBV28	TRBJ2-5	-	CASSPRGGPFQETQYF	TGTGCCAGCAGTCCCCGTGGAGGGCCATTTCAAGAGACCCAGTACTTC
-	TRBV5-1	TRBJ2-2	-	CASSLAVLNTGELFF	TGCGCCAGCAGCTTGGCCGTACTGAACACCGGGGAGCTGTTTTTT
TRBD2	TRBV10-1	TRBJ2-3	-	CARSDFTAGGGTDTQYF	TGCGCCAGGAGTGATTTTACGGCGGGGGGTGGAACAGATACGCAGTATTTT
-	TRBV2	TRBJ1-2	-	CASSVPGARGNYGYTF	TGTGCCAGCAGTGTCCCAGGGGCGAGAGGGAACTATGGCTACACCTTC
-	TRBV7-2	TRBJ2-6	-	CASSLAPDSYSGANVLTF	TGTGCCAGCAGCTTAGCCCCGGACAGCTACTCTGGGGCCAACGTCCTGACTTTC
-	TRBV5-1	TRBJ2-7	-	CASRTELEQYF	TGCGCCAGCAGAACCGAACTTGAGCAGTACTTC
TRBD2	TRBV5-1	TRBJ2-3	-	CASSLSGASTDTQYF	TGCGCCAGCAGCTTGAGCGGGGCTAGCACAGATACGCAGTATTTT
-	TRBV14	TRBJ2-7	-	CASSQDPMYEQYF	TGTGCCAGCAGCCAAGACCCCATGTACGAGCAGTACTTC
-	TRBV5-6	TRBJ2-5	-	CASSHYALERRETQYF	TGTGCCAGCAGCCATTACGCCTTAGAGAGGCGAGAGACCCAGTACTTC
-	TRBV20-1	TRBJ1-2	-	CSATGDPGYTF	TGCAGTGCTACCGGAGATCCGGGCTACACCTTC
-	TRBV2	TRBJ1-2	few	CASSELREGGYTF	TGTGCCAGCAGTGAATTAAGAGAGGGTGGCTACACCTTC
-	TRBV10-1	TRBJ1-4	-	CASSDPRVGEKLFF	TGCGCCAGCAGTGACCCCCGCGTTGGTGAAAAACTGTTTTTT
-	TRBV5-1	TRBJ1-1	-	CASSWGPGEGTEAFF	TGCGCCAGCAGCTGGGGCCCAGGGGAGGGCACTGAAGCTTTCTTT
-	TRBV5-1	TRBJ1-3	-	CASRGVAGNTIYF	TGCGCCAGCAGGGGGGTGGCTGGAAACACCATATATTTT
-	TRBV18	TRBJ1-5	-	CASSPGAGRSNQPQHF	TGTGCCAGCTCACCAGGGGCAGGAAGGAGCAATCAGCCCCAGCATTTT
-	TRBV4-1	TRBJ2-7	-	CASSQDIASPGLRGSYEQYF	TGCGCCAGCAGCCAAGATATCGCTAGTCCGGGTTTGAGGGGCTCCTACGAGCAGTACTTC
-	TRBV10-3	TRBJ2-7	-	CAISERPSSYEQYF	TGTGCCATCAGTGAGAGGCCTAGCTCCTACGAGCAGTACTTC
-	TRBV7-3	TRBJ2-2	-	CASSWNTNTGELFF	TGTGCCAGCAGCTGGAACACGAACACCGGGGAGCTGTTTTTT
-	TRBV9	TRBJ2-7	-	CASSTSQAHPRGEQYF	TGTGCCAGCAGCACCAGTCAGGCACACCCAAGGGGGGAGCAGTACTTC
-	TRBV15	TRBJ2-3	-	CATSRDRTSTDTQYF	TGTGCCACCAGCAGGGACAGAACTAGCACAGATACGCAGTATTTT
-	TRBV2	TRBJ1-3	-	CASRKQVTSGNTIYF	TGTGCCAGCAGAAAACAGGTTACCTCTGGAAACACCATATATTTT
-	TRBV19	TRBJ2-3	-	CASSIYPGGSTDTQYF	TGTGCCAGTAGTATATACCCAGGGGGGAGCACAGATACGCAGTATTTT